The 30 T cell receptor beta chains below come from one sample, sequenced in a study of blood T cell repertoires in COVID-19. Produced via immunoSEQ multiplex PCR; TCRdb's table is partial and in-frame only. The sample shows approximately 250,000 clones, more than 75% of them seen only once. The specimen was peripheral blood. These receptors originate from a woman aged 55-69 years with COVID-19, enrolled during active disease.

This sequence joins TRBV10-3 and TRBJ2-7; tentative D call: TRBD1 (5 bases). The CDR3 loop spans 13 amino acids. Germline V gene lookup returns CDR1 ENHRY and CDR2 SYGVKD. V lost 10 bases, J lost 2 bases, and 15 bases lay in between. The CDR3 loop reads CATGIPSTYEQYF. The DNA for the CDR3 is TGTGCCACAGGGATCCCGTCAACCTACGAGCAGTACTTC.

The table lists this clone with a count of one. The J gene is TRBJ1-3, the V gene TRBV28, with TRBD1 matching over 8 bases. J lost 2 bases, V lost 4 bases, and 7 bases had no gene match. This CDR3 spans 16 amino acids. From germline, CDR1 is MDHEN and CDR2 SYDVKM. CDR3 nucleotide sequence: TGTGCCAGCAGTTGGCCTCAGGGGGCGGCTGGAAACACCATATATTTT. Its translation is CASSWPQGAAGNTIYF.

The chain couples TRBV30 to TRBJ2-3; no reliable D call. Between the trimmed V and J ends, which lost 5 bases and 4 bases, there was a span of 13 bases. This CDR3 contains 13 residues. CDR1 GTSNPN and CDR2 SVGIG come from the germline V gene (reference sequence). CDR3 sequence reads: CAWGVGSADTQYF. CDR3 bases: TGTGCCTGGGGGGTTGGAAGCGCAGATACGCAGTATTTT.

This chain uses TRBV4-1 with TRBJ2-1; 8 bases align to TRBD2. CDR3 length: 19 residues. Trimming removed 0 bases from V and 8 bases from J; junction bases left unmatched: 18. Germline-derived CDR1 and CDR2 are MGHRA and YSYEKL. DNA of the CDR3: TGCGCCAGCAGCCAAGATCGAGGTCCCAGAGCGGGAGTTAGCCATGAGCAGTTCTTC. Amino acid sequence: CASSQDRGPRAGVSHEQFF.

This clone occurred once. V and J are TRBV7-2 and TRBJ2-3; D ambiguous. The CDR3 runs to 11 residues. Germline assignment: CDR1 SGHTA and CDR2 FQGNSA. Trimming took off 5 bases at V and 2 bases at J, with 2 bases between the two ends. Here the CDR3 DNA reads TGTGCCAGCAGCCACACAGATACGCAGTATTTT. Protein product: CASSHTDTQYF.

This chain joins TRBV6-5 and TRBJ1-5, with D possibly TRBD1 on 6 matching bases. V lost 0 bases to trimming and J lost 6 bases, with 12 bases between them. This CDR3 spans 15 amino acids. Germline CDR1 reads MNHEY; CDR2 reads SVGAGI. In DNA, the CDR3 is TGTGCCAGCAGTTACTCTCCGGACAGTCGTCAGCCCCAGCATTTT. This encodes CASSYSPDSRQPQHF.

Points on this clone: Germline and junction disagree at one end, which may indicate a read error. The chain joins TRBV7-8 to TRBJ1-5; maybe TRBD1 (5 bases). Looked up from germline, CDR1 is SGHVS and CDR2 is FQNEAQ. The CDR3 covers 14 residues. The CDR3 protein is CASSIARGDQPQHF. The CDR3 DNA sequence: TGTGCCAGCAGCATAGCCCGGGGGGACCAGCCCCAGCATTTT. Looking up the rest from reference TRBV7-8 and TRBJ1-5 gives the full variable domain: GAGVSQSPRYKVAKRGQDVALRCDPISGHVSLFWYQQALGQGPEFLTYFQNEAQLDKSGLPSDRFFAERPEGSVSTLKIQRTQQEDSAVYLCASSIARGDQPQHFGDGTRLSIL.

The V call is TRBV4-1, the J call TRBJ1-4; D ambiguous. Germline CDR1 MGHRA, CDR2 YSYEKL. This CDR3 comprises 14 residues. Trimming removed 1 base at V and 7 bases at J, with 10 bases between. The CDR3 bases are TGCGCCAGCAGCCAAGGGGCGGGTGTTGAAAAACTGTTTTTT. It encodes CASSQGAGVEKLFF.

The rearrangement links TRBV15 to TRBJ1-2; 9 bases fit TRBD1. Germline CDR1 and CDR2: LNHNV and YYDKDF (reference sequence). Trimming removed 5 bases from V and 4 bases from J; junction bases left unmatched: 8. The CDR3 is 15 amino acids. This chain's CDR3 is CATSVTGGSSYGYTF. The CDR3 nucleotides are TGTGCCACCAGCGTAACAGGGGGCTCGAGCTATGGCTACACCTTC. Full variable domain (rest looked up from reference TRBV15 and TRBJ1-2): DAMVIQNPRYQVTQFGKPVTLSCSQTLNHNVMYWYQQKSSQAPKLLFHYYDKDFNNEADTPDNFQSRRPNTSFCFLDIRSPGLGDTAMYLCATSVTGGSSYGYTFGSGTRLTVV.

The gene calls are TRBV18 and TRBJ2-5, with TRBD1 identical over 7 bases. Germline-derived CDR1 and CDR2 are KGHSH and LQKENI. The J segment lost 4 bases and the V segment lost 6 bases, leaving 11 bases of the junction unmatched. The length of the CDR3 is 15 residues. The CDR3 bases are TGTGCCAGCTCCCCTGCGCGGACAGGTCGAGAGACCCAGTACTTC. It codes for CASSPARTGRETQYF.

This clone has more than one count but fewer than ten. The chain employs TRBV5-6 and TRBJ2-7, with D possibly being TRBD2 (6 bases). V was clipped by 0 bases and J by 3 bases, with 13 bases between them. CDR3 length: 15 residues. Germline lookup yields CDR1 SGHDT and CDR2 YYEEEE. The CDR3 region is CASSLGRGPFYEQYF. Written as DNA, the CDR3 is TGTGCCAGCAGCTTGGGGCGGGGACCCTTCTACGAGCAGTACTTC. The variable domain in full, with the rest retrieved from reference TRBV5-6 and TRBJ2-7, is DAGVTQSPTHLIKTRGQQVTLRCSPKSGHDTVSWYQQALGQGPQFIFQYYEEEERQRGNFPDRFSGHQFPNYSSELNVNALLLGDSALYLCASSLGRGPFYEQYFGPGTRLTVT.

The chain joins TRBV11-2 to TRBJ2-2; 9 bases match TRBD2. The CDR3 loop spans 14 amino acids. Germline lookup yields CDR1 SGHAT and CDR2 FQNNGV. V lost 7 bases to trimming and J lost 5 bases; unmatched junction nucleotides: 5. The CDR3 DNA sequence: TGTGCCAGCATTAGACTAGCGGTGACCGGGGAGCTGTTTTTT. It encodes CASIRLAVTGELFF.

V and J are TRBV27 and TRBJ1-3; a weak D match, TRBD1 (5 bases). CDR3 size: 14 residues. The germline V gene encodes CDR1 MNHEY and CDR2 SMNVEV (reference sequence). Trimming removed 5 bases from V and 2 bases from J, with 10 bases in between. CDR3 residues: CASSLRQPGNTIYF. CDR3 DNA: TGTGCCAGCAGTCTAAGACAGCCTGGAAACACCATATATTTT.

Concerning this clone itself: Other DNA sequences of this sample code for an identical CDR3. In DNA, the CDR3 is TGCGCCAGCAGCTTGCGGGGGTACGAGCAGTACTTC. The encoded protein is CASSLRGYEQYF. The rearrangement joins TRBV5-1 to TRBJ2-7, with D perhaps TRBD2 (6 bases). Trimming took 1 base from V and 4 from J, leaving 6 bases between them. The CDR3 has 12 amino acids. The germline V gene has CDR1 SGHRS and CDR2 YFSETQ.

The chain links TRBV5-8 to TRBJ2-7; 15 bases are shared with TRBD2. The CDR3 contains 16 residues. The germline CDR1 and CDR2 sequences are SGHTS and YDEGEE. J lost 2 bases, V lost 4 bases, and 4 bases had no gene match. CDR3 DNA sequence: TGTGCCAGCAGCGCCGGGACTAGCGGGGGGACCTACGAGCAGTACTTC. Translated: CASSAGTSGGTYEQYF.

A single count supports this clone. This chain connects TRBV12-3 or TRBV12-4 to TRBJ1-5; D not certain. Trimming left V 3 bases short and J 7 bases short, with 10 bases between. This CDR3 has 13 residues. CDR3 in amino acids: CASSLAGGQPQHF. In DNA form, the CDR3 reads TGTGCCAGCAGTTTGGCGGGCGGGCAGCCCCAGCATTTT.

The J gene is TRBJ2-7, the V gene TRBV18; no clear D gene. There are 11 residues in the CDR3. The V gene's germline CDR1 is KGHSH and CDR2 LQKENI. The V gene lost 3 bases and the J gene lost 4 bases, with 4 bases spanning the gap. CDR3 loop: CASSPHYEQYF. CDR3 sequence (DNA): TGTGCCAGCTCACCCCATTACGAGCAGTACTTC.

This sequence joins TRBV7-9 and TRBJ2-7, with TRBD2 matching 9 bases. V shed 5 bases, J shed 2 bases, and the junction held 4 bases outside the gene matches. CDR1 is SEHNR and CDR2 is FQNEAQ in the germline V gene (reference sequence). CDR3 length equals 14 residues. CDR3 loop: CASSSGGPPYEQYF. In DNA form, the CDR3 reads TGTGCCAGCAGCAGCGGGGGGCCCCCCTACGAGCAGTACTTC. The full variable domain, in which reference TRBV7-9 and TRBJ2-7 provide the parts outside the CDR3, is DTGVSQNPRHKITKRGQNVTFRCDPISEHNRLYWYRQTLGQGPEFLTYFQNEAQLEKSRLLSDRFSAERPKGSFSTLEIQRTEQGDSAMYLCASSSGGPPYEQYFGPGTRLTVT.

Regarding this clone: This same CDR3 is encoded by further DNA sequences in the sample. The V call is TRBV30, the J call TRBJ1-1, with D tentatively TRBD1 (5 bases). Trimming took off 1 base at V and 0 bases at J, with 6 bases between the two ends. This CDR3 contains 13 residues. Germline V gene sequence: CDR1 GTSNPN, CDR2 SVGIG (reference sequence). The CDR3 loop is CAWSGQMNTEAFF. The DNA of the CDR3 is TGTGCCTGGAGTGGACAGATGAACACTGAAGCTTTCTTT.

The rearrangement links TRBV7-9 to TRBJ2-2; 12 positions match TRBD2. Germline CDR1 reads SEHNR; CDR2 reads FQNEAQ (reference sequence). The trim removed 5 bases at V and 9 bases at J, leaving 7 bases unmatched. The CDR3 sequence is 15 residues long. For the CDR3, the DNA is TGTGCCAGCAGCCACCGACTAGCGGGAGTTCGGGAGCTGTTTTTT. Protein sequence: CASSHRLAGVRELFF.

This chain links TRBV15 with TRBJ2-3; D perhaps matches TRBD2 (5 bases). The CDR3 totals 16 residues. Trimming removed 5 bases at V and 6 bases at J, with 21 bases between. Germline-derived CDR1 and CDR2 are LNHNV and YYDKDF (reference sequence). CDR3 coding DNA: TGTGCCACCAGCCGCCTAACTGGCTCCCCGGGGGATACGCAGTATTTT. Translating gives CATSRLTGSPGDTQYF. Complete variable domain (other parts from reference TRBV15 and TRBJ2-3): DAMVIQNPRYQVTQFGKPVTLSCSQTLNHNVMYWYQQKSSQAPKLLFHYYDKDFNNEADTPDNFQSRRPNTSFCFLDIRSPGLGDTAMYLCATSRLTGSPGDTQYFGPGTRLTVL.

V gene TRBV11-2 combines with J gene TRBJ2-1; D gene ambiguous. CDR1 is SGHAT, CDR2 FQNNGV, per germline. The germline V and J ends were trimmed by 3 bases and 4 bases, with 7 bases remaining between them. The CDR3 consists of 13 residues. The CDR3 coding sequence is TGTGCCAGCAGCTTCGTCGGTTACAATGAGCAGTTCTTC. This sequence encodes CASSFVGYNEQFF. Supplemented by reference TRBV11-2 and TRBJ2-1, the full variable domain reads EAGVAQSPRYKIIEKRQSVAFWCNPISGHATLYWYQQILGQGPKLLIQFQNNGVVDDSQLPKDRFSAERLKGVDSTLKIQPAKLEDSAVYLCASSFVGYNEQFFGPGTRLTVL.

V gene TRBV5-1 combines with J gene TRBJ1-1; 7 positions agree with TRBD1. CDR3 length: 14 amino acids. The germline V gene encodes CDR1 SGHRS and CDR2 YFSETQ. Unmatched junction bases numbered 3, after V lost 0 bases and J lost 4 bases. The CDR3 spells CASSLARQGTEAFF. For the CDR3, the DNA is TGCGCCAGCAGCTTGGCTAGACAGGGCACTGAAGCTTTCTTT.

The chain combines TRBV18 with TRBJ1-2; weak D call: TRBD1 (6 bases). V lost 1 base and J lost 8, with 20 bases in between. Germline assignment: CDR1 KGHSH and CDR2 LQKENI. CDR3 length: 16 amino acids. The CDR3 region has the DNA TGTGCCAGCTCACCACAGGGGTCCGGGACAAAGGGGGGCTACACCTTC. It is translated as CASSPQGSGTKGGYTF.

The chain combines TRBV6-1 with TRBJ1-3; possible D gene TRBD1, 5 bases. Germline V lookup: CDR1 MNHNS, CDR2 SASEGT. The CDR3 has 16 residues. V lost 3 bases and J lost 0, with 12 bases in between. DNA of the CDR3: TGTGCCAGCAGTGATTTGCAGGGCTCCTCTGGAAACACCATATATTTT. It yields the protein CASSDLQGSSGNTIYF.

V usage is TRBV30 and J usage is TRBJ2-7, with TRBD2 identical over 7 bases. The CDR3 sequence is 12 residues long. Germline loops: CDR1 GTSNPN, CDR2 SVGIG (reference sequence). V was clipped by 5 bases and J by 2 bases; unmatched bases: 3. The CDR3 loop reads CAWVGGAYEQYF. In DNA, the CDR3 is TGTGCCTGGGTGGGGGGGGCCTACGAGCAGTACTTC. The full variable domain, rest sourced from reference TRBV30 and TRBJ2-7, is SQTIHQWPATLVQPVGSPLSLECTVEGTSNPNLYWYRQAAGRGLQLLFYSVGIGQISSEVPQNLSASRPQDRQFILSSKKLLLSDSGFYLCAWVGGAYEQYFGPGTRLTVT.

This chain uses TRBV6-2 or TRBV6-3 with TRBJ1-5; 8 bases align to TRBD1. The ends lost 2 bases at V and 6 bases at J; junction bases unmatched: 0. Germline CDR1 and CDR2: MNHEY and SVGEGT. The length of the CDR3 is 13 residues. CDR3 DNA: TGTGCCAGCAGTTACACAGGGGGTCAGCCCCAGCATTTT. It codes for CASSYTGGQPQHF.

The chain employs TRBV5-1 and TRBJ2-3; 12 bases align to TRBD2. This CDR3 is built from 16 residues. The germline CDR1 and CDR2 sequences are SGHRS and YFSETQ. Trimming removed 7 bases from V and 1 base from J; junction bases left unmatched: 7. This CDR3 is CASGRLAGVGTDTQYF. The CDR3 nucleotides are TGCGCCAGCGGCCGACTAGCGGGAGTCGGCACAGATACGCAGTATTTT.

CDR3 amino acids: CASSQARISTDTQYF. CDR3 sequence (DNA): TGTGCCAGCAGCCAAGCCAGGATTAGCACAGATACGCAGTATTTT. This chain connects TRBV14 to TRBJ2-3; D ambiguous. Germline CDR1 and CDR2: SGHDN and FVKESK. V shed 1 base and J shed 0 bases, with 8 bases lying between them. The CDR3 contains 15 residues.

This clone was counted a few times. J is TRBJ2-7 and V is TRBV20-1; D is unclear. The CDR3 contains 14 residues. The germline V and J ends were trimmed by 3 bases and 1 base, with 13 bases remaining between them. Looked up from germline, CDR1 is DFQATT and CDR2 is SNEGSKA (reference sequence). CDR3 sequence reads: CSASSGFLSYEQYF. The CDR3 nucleotides are TGCAGTGCTAGTTCGGGTTTTTTGTCCTACGAGCAGTACTTC.